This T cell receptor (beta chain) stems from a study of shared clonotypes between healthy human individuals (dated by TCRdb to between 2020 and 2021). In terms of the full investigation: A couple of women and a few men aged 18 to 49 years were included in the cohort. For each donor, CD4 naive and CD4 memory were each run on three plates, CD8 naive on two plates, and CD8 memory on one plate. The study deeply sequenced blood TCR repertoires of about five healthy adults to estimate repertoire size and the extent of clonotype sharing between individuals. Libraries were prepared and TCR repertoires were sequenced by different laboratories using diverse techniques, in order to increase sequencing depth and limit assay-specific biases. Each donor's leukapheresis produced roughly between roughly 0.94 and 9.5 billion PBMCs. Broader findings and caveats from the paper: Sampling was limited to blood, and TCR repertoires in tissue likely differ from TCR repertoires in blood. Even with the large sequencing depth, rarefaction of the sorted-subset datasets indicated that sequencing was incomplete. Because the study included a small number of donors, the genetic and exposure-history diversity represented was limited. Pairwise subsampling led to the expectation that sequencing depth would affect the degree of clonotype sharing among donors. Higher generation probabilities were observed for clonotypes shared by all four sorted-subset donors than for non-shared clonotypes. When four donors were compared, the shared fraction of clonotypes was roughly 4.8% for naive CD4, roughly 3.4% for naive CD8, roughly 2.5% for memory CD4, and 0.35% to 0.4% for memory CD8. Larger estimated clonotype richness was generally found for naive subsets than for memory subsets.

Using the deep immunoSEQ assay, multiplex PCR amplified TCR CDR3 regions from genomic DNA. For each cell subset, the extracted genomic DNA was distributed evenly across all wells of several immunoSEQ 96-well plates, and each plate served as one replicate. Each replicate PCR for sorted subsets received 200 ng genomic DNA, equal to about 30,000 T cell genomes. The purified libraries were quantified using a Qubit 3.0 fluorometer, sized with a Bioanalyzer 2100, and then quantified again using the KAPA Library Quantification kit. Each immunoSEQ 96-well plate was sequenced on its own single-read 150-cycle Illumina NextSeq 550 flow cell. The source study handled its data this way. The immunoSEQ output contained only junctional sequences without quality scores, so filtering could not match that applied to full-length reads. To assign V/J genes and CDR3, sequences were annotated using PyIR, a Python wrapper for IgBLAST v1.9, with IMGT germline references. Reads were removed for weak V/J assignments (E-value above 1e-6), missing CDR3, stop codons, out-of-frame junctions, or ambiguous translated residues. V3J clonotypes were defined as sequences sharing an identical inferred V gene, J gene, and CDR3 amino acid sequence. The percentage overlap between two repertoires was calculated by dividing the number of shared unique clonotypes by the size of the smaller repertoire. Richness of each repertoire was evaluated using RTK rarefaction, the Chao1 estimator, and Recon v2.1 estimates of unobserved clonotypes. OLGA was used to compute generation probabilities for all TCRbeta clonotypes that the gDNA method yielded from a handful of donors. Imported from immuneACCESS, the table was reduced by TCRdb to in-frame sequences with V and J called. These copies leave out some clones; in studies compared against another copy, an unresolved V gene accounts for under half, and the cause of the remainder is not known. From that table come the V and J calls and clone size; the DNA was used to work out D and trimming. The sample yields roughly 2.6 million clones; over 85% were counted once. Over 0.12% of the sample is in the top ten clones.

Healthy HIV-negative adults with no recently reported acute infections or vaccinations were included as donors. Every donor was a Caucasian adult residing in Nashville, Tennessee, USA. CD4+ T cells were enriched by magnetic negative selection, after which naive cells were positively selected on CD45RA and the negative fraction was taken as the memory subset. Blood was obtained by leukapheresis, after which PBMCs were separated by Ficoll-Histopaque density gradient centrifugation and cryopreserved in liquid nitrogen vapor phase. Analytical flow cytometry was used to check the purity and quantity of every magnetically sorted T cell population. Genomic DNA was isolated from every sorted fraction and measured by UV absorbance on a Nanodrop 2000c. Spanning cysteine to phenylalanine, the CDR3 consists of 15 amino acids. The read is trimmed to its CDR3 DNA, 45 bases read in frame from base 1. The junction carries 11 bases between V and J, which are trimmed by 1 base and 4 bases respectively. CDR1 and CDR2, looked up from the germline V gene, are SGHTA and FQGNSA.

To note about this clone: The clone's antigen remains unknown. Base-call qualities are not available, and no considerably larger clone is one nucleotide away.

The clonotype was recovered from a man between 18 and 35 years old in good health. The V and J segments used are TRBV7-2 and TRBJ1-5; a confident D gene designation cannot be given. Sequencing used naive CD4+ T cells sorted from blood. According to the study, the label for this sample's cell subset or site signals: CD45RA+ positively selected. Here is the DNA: TGTGCCAGCAGCTTAGTAGTAGGCCCGAATCAGCCCCAGCATTTT. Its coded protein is CASSLVVGPNQPQHF.